These 12 T cell receptor beta chains share one sample of origin, sequenced in a study of T cells in Graves' hyperthyroidism and ophthalmopathy. RNA transcripts yielded amplified TCR beta CDR3 regions. HTBI primers drove first-round RT-PCR of the TCR CDR3. TCRdb passed the multiplex PCR reads through MiXCR, listing each CDR3 protein once. The sample includes approximately 150,000 distinct CDR3 sequences, around 8.9% of them seen just once. Sequencing used blood. Receptors originate from a woman aged 18-29 years with Graves' hyperthyroidism that later progressed to Graves' ophthalmopathy.

This clonotype was seen many times. The rearrangement uses TRBV2 and TRBJ2-6; D call uncertain. V was shortened by 8 bases and J by 1 base, with 15 bases between the two germline ends. The CDR3 contains 16 residues. The germline V gene encodes CDR1 SNHLY and CDR2 FYNNEI. DNA for the CDR3: TGTGCCAGCTATGGTTCCACTCGGTCTGGGGCCAACGTCCTGACTTTC. The encoded protein is CASYGSTRSGANVLTF.

This clonotype was seen at least ten times. The rearrangement links TRBV11-3 to TRBJ2-2, with 8 bases aligning to TRBD1. CDR1 is SGHNT and CDR2 is YENEEA in the germline V gene. The CDR3 runs to 15 residues. After removal of 5 bases from V and 2 bases from J, the junction contained 4 bases not matched to a gene. CDR3 protein: CASSADRGNTGELFF. CDR3 nucleotides: TGTGCCAGCAGCGCCGACAGGGGTAACACCGGGGAGCTGTTTTTT.

This clonotype turned up a few times. A much larger clone differs from this one at a single base, so this may be a read error. The chain joins TRBV7-9 to TRBJ2-3, with no clear D. This CDR3 is built from 13 residues. Germline assignment: CDR1 SEHNR and CDR2 FQNEAQ (reference sequence). V lost 5 bases and J lost 8, with 14 bases in between. CDR3 amino acids: CASSPSVEGTQYF. CDR3 bases: TGTGCCAGCAGCCCTTCGGTGGAAGGTACGCAGTATTTT.

This clonotype showed up many times. The rearrangement links TRBV7-8 to TRBJ1-6; no firm D call. Germline values: CDR1 SGHVS, CDR2 FQNEAQ. The CDR3 runs to 18 residues. Deletions cut 1 base from V and 0 bases from J, with 13 bases between. DNA of the CDR3: TGTGCCAGCAGCTTAGGTTTACAGTCGAGCTCCTATAATTCACCCCTCCACTTT. Protein product: CASSLGLQSSSYNSPLHF.

This clonotype was seen ten or more times. The chain recombines TRBV28 with TRBJ2-1, with D possibly being TRBD2 (6 bases). Per germline, CDR1 MDHEN and CDR2 SYDVKM. CDR3 size: 19 residues. Trimming removed 7 bases at V and 2 bases at J, with 27 bases between. CDR3 sequence (DNA): TGTGCCAGCACCCTCGGGAGACTCAAACAAGGGATCCCCTACAATGAGCAGTTCTTC. It translates to CASTLGRLKQGIPYNEQFF.

This clonotype was seen a few times. This chain joins TRBV9 and TRBJ2-2, with TRBD1 matching 10 bases. CDR1 SGDLS and CDR2 YYNGEE come from the germline V gene. Unmatched junction bases numbered 6, after V lost 6 bases and J lost 1 base. The CDR3 runs to 16 residues. The CDR3 coding sequence is TGTGCCAGCACCATAGGACAGGGGGTGAACACCGGGGAGCTGTTTTTT. Residues: CASTIGQGVNTGELFF.

This clonotype has more than one count but fewer than ten. This chain connects TRBV27 to TRBJ1-2; 7 nucleotides agree with TRBD1. This CDR3 region has 14 residues. The germline CDR1 and CDR2 sequences are MNHEY and SMNVEV (reference sequence). The V gene end was trimmed by 5 bases and the J gene end by 1 base; junction bases not matched to a gene: 4. The CDR3 sequence is CASSPDRVNYGYTF. The CDR3 region has the DNA TGTGCCAGCAGTCCAGACAGGGTTAACTATGGCTACACCTTC.

Worth noting for this clonotype: One base away lies a much larger clone, so this may be a sequencing read error. The chain couples TRBV7-3 to TRBJ2-2, with TRBD1 as a possible D gene (6 bases). The CDR3 has 16 amino acids. Germline V gene sequence: CDR1 SGHTA, CDR2 FQGTGA. CDR3 nucleotide sequence: TGTGCCAGCAGCTTCAAGGACAGTATCGGCACCGGGGAGCTGCTTTTT. This sequence encodes CASSFKDSIGTGELLF.

This clonotype was recorded many times. The chain combines TRBV20-1 with TRBJ1-2; D possibly corresponds to TRBD1 (5 bases). The CDR3 loop spans 18 amino acids. Germline V gives CDR1 DFQATT, CDR2 SNEGSKA (reference sequence). The germline V and J ends were trimmed by 0 bases and 3 bases, with 23 bases remaining between them. The CDR3 DNA is TGCAGTGCTAGAGATGAGGTGGACACTCTCGCCGCCGACTATGGCTACACCTTC. This translates into CSARDEVDTLAADYGYTF.

This clonotype came up many times. The chain links TRBV2 to TRBJ1-5; D may be TRBD1 (5 bases). Germline V gene sequence: CDR1 SNHLY, CDR2 FYNNEI. The germline V and J ends were trimmed by 5 bases and 0 bases, with 14 bases remaining between them. The CDR3 covers 16 residues. CDR3 coding DNA: TGTGCCAGCAGTCGTCGGGGCCCAGATAGCAATCAGCCCCAGCATTTT. As protein: CASSRRGPDSNQPQHF.

This chain links TRBV7-3 with TRBJ2-1, with D tentatively TRBD2 (6 bases). V shed 3 bases and J shed 7 bases, with 13 bases lying between them. The CDR3 is 14 amino acids. Germline V gene sequence: CDR1 SGHTA, CDR2 FQGTGA. The CDR3 region is CASSFSGVRNEQFF. The CDR3 DNA is TGTGCCAGCAGCTTTTCGGGAGTGAGGAATGAGCAGTTCTTC.

In this sample, this clonotype turned up many times. The V call is TRBV20-1, the J call TRBJ2-1; 9 nucleotides align to TRBD1. CDR1 is DFQATT, CDR2 SNEGSKA, per germline (reference sequence). The CDR3 has 14 residues. V gave up 4 bases and J gave up 6 bases; unmatched junction bases: 7. The DNA of the CDR3 is TGCAGTGCTAACCGGGACAGGGCCGGCAATGAGCAGTTCTTC. Amino acid sequence: CSANRDRAGNEQFF.